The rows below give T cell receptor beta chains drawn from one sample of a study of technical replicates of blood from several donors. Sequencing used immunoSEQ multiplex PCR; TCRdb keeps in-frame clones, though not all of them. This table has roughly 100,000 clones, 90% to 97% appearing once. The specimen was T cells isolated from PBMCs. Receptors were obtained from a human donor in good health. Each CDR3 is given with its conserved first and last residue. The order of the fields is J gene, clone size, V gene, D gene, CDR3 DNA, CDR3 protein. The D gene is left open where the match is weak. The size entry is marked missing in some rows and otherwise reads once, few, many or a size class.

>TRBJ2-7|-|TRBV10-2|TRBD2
TGCGCCAGCAGTATTAGCGGGAGAGGTTGGCAGTACTTC
CASSISGRGWQYF
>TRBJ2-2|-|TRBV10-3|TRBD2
TGTGCCATCTTGACTACTAGCGGGATTCACACCGGGGAGCTGTTTTTT
CAILTTSGIHTGELFF
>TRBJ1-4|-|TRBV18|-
TGTGCCAGCTCGCACTTCCCAGGCCGGGAAAAACTGTTTTTT
CASSHFPGREKLFF
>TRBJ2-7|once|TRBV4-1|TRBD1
TGCGCCAGCAGCCAAGGGTACAGGGGTAACAACGAGCAGTACTTC
CASSQGYRGNNEQYF
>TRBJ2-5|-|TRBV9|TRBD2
TGTGCCAGCAACCCAGGGAGGGCTAGCGGGAGCTCGAAGACCCAGTACTTC
CASNPGRASGSSKTQYF
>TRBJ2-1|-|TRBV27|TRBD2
TGTGCCAGCAGTTTGACTAGCGGGAGTAGCAATGAGCAGTTCTTC
CASSLTSGSSNEQFF
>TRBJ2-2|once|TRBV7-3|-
TGTGCCAGCAGCGCCCGGGCGGGCCCCCATAACACCGGGGAGCTGTTTTTT
CASSARAGPHNTGELFF
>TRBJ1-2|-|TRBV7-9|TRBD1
TGTGCCAGCAGCTCGGGACAGGGGGCGCGTAAGGGCTACACCTTC
CASSSGQGARKGYTF
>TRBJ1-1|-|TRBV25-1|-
TGTGCCAGCAGTGGATTGGGACAGAACACTGAAGCTTTCTTT
CASSGLGQNTEAFF
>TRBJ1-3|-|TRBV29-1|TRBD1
TGCAGCGTTGTGGACAACCACCGGGACAGGGTGGACACCATATATTTT
CSVVDNHRDRVDTIYF
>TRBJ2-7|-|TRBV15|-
TGTGCCACCAGCAGAGCCAGGGAGGCCTACGAGCAGTACTTC
CATSRAREAYEQYF
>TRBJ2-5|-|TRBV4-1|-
TGCGCCAGCAGCCAAGAGGACTACTCTAAAGAGACCCAGTACTTC
CASSQEDYSKETQYF
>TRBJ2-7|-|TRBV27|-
TGTGCCAGCAGTTTTACAGGGCCCTATGACGAGCAGTACTTC
CASSFTGPYDEQYF
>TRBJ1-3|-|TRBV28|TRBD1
TGTGCCAGCAGTTTACCAGACAGGGGCGGAAACACCATATATTTT
CASSLPDRGGNTIYF
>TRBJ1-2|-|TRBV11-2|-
TGTGCCAGCAGCTCTAGGGGTTCGAGCTACACCTTC
CASSSRGSSYTF
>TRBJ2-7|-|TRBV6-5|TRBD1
TGTGCCAGCAGTTACGACAGGGGCAGGGGAGAGCAGTACTTC
CASSYDRGRGEQYF
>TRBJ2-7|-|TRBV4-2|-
TGTGCCAGCAGCCCAGAGGGGGAGGTCTACGAGCAGTACTTC
CASSPEGEVYEQYF
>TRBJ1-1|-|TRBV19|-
TGTGCCATTTATCGTTACACTGAAGCTTTCTTT
CAIYRYTEAFF
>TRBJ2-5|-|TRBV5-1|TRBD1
TGCGCCAGCAGCTTGACAGGGGGCGAGACCCAGTACTTC
CASSLTGGETQYF
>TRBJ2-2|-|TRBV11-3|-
TGTGCCAGCAGCTTATCGCCGGGGAACACCGGGGAGCTGTTTTTT
CASSLSPGNTGELFF
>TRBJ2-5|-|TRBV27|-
TGTGCCAGCAGTTTCACAGGGCTCCAAGAGACCCAGTACTTC
CASSFTGLQETQYF
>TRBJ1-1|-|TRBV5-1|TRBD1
TGCGCCAGCAGCCGGACAGGGGATGAAGCTTTCTTT
CASSRTGDEAFF
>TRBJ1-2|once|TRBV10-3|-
TGTGCCATCAGTCCCGGCAGGGAAGAGTATGGCTACACCTTC
CAISPGREEYGYTF
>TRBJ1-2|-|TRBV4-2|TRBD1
TGTGCCAGCAGCTATAAGGTCACAGGGGATGGCTACACCTTC
CASSYKVTGDGYTF
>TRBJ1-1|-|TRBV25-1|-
TGTGCCATCCCTTTATGGGCAGCCACTGAAGCTTTCTTT
CAIPLWAATEAFF
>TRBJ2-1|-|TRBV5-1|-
TGCGCCAGCAGCGGTACGGCCTACAATGAGCAGTTCTTC
CASSGTAYNEQFF
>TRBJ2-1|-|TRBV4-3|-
TGCGCCAGCAGCCAAGATTATCCGTTCCTTTACAATGAGCAGTTCTTC
CASSQDYPFLYNEQFF
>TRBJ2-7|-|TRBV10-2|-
TGCGCCAGCAGCGCCCTTCCAGTGGCAGGGCCTACCTACGAGCAGTACTTC
CASSALPVAGPTYEQYF
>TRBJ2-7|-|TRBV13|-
TGTGCCAGCAGCATAACCGGGACTCTTTACGAGCAGTACTTC
CASSITGTLYEQYF
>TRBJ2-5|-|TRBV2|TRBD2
TGTGCCAGCAGCATTAGACTAGCTAGGATAGAGACCCAGTACTTC
CASSIRLARIETQYF
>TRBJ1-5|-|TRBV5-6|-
TGTGCCAGCAGCTTGTGGGGGGAAGAGGATCAGCCCCAGCATTTT
CASSLWGEEDQPQHF
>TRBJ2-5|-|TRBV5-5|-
TGTGCCAGCAGCTTGGGACTACTAAAAGAGACCCAGTACTTC
CASSLGLLKETQYF
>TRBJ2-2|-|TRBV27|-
TGTGCCAGCAGTCCCATTAACACCGGGGAGCTGTTTTTT
CASSPINTGELFF
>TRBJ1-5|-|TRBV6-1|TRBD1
TGTGCCAGCAGGGCCGGGACAGGAGCTCAATGGCCCCAGCATTTT
CASRAGTGAQWPQHF
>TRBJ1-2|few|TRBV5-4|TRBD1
TGTGCCAGCAGCGTGGACAGGGATCGGGGCTACACCTTC
CASSVDRDRGYTF
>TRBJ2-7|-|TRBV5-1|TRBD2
TGCGCCAGCAGCCCAAGGACACGGTGGGAGGGTGGAATAGACGAGCAGTACTTC
CASSPRTRWEGGIDEQYF
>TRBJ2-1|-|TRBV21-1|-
TGTGCCAGCAGGCTCGTTAGCGGGAGGGGGAATGAGCAGTTCTTC
CASRLVSGRGNEQFF
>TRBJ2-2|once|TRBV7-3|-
TGTGCCAGCAGCCCCGAGGAAGCGAACACCGGGGAGCTGTTTTTT
CASSPEEANTGELFF
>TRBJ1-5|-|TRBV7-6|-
TGTGCCAGCGCGGGGGGGGTCAATCAGCCCCAGCATTTT
CASAGGVNQPQHF
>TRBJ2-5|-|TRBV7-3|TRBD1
TGTGCCAGCAGTTCTTCCAGGGGGGAGACCCAGTACTTC
CASSSSRGETQYF
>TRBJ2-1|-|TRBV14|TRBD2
TGTGCCAGCAGCCAAGAACTAGCGAAACAGTTCTTC
CASSQELAKQFF
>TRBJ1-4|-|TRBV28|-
TGTGCCAGCAATCTGGAGGGGATCTCTAATGAAAAACTGTTTTTT
CASNLEGISNEKLFF
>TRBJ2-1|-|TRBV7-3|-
TGTGCCAGCAGCCCCGGGGTAGGGAGGAGTGAGCAGTTCTTC
CASSPGVGRSEQFF
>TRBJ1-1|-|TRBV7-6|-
TGTGCCAGCAGCTCAGGAATGAACACTGAAGCTTTCTTT
CASSSGMNTEAFF
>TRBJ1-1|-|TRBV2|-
TGTGCCAGCAGTGTAATCCAGGGGAATCGTGAAGCTTTCTTT
CASSVIQGNREAFF
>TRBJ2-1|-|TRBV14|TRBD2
TGTGCCAGCAGCCTCCGGACTAGTACCGATGAGCAGTTCTTC
CASSLRTSTDEQFF
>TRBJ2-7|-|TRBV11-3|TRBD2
TGTGCCAGCAGCTTAGGGGTGTCGGACAGAGATAGCGGGAGATACGAGCAGTACTTC
CASSLGVSDRDSGRYEQYF
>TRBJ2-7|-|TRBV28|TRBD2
TGTGCCAGCGGACTAGGCAACGAGCAGTACTTC
CASGLGNEQYF
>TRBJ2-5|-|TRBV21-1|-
TGTGCCACCCTCCCCCAGCGGTTCTGGGCCCAGTACTTC
CATLPQRFWAQYF